The rows below give T cell receptor beta chains drawn from one sample of a study of lymphopenia after photon versus proton radiotherapy. Assay used: immunoSEQ multiplex PCR; TCRdb lists only in-frame clones, some missing. The sample yields about 45,000 clones, 85% seen once. This specimen consisted of peripheral blood, obtained from a patient treated with photon-based radiotherapy. The source is a middle-aged man with gastric cancer. Both conserved end residues are part of each CDR3. A D gene is named only where the DNA matches it firmly. Not every row has a clone size; where given, it reads once, few, many or a size class.

-	-	TRBV5-4	TRBJ1-2	CASSPGRGNYGYTF	TGTGCCAGCAGCCCCGGCAGGGGTAACTATGGCTACACCTTC
TRBD2	-	TRBV7-2	TRBJ2-3	CASSRPSTSPIPDTQYF	TGTGCCAGCAGCCGCCCTTCGACTAGCCCGATCCCAGATACGCAGTATTTT
TRBD1	-	TRBV30	TRBJ1-2	CAWSVGQRSDGYTF	TGTGCCTGGAGTGTGGGACAGCGAAGTGATGGCTACACCTTC
-	-	TRBV18	TRBJ1-3	CASSQRREISGNTIYF	TGTGCCAGCTCACAGCGGAGGGAGATCTCTGGAAACACCATATATTTT
-	-	TRBV10-3	TRBJ2-5	CASRSQETQYF	TGTGCCTCTAGATCCCAAGAGACCCAGTACTTC
-	few	TRBV7-2	TRBJ1-6	CASSDNQGYNSPLHF	TGTGCCAGCAGCGACAACCAGGGGTATAATTCACCCCTCCACTTT
-	-	TRBV4-3	TRBJ1-4	CASSPTRRVYLDEKLFF	TGCGCCAGCAGCCCTACAAGGAGGGTTTATCTAGATGAAAAACTGTTTTTT
-	-	TRBV30	TRBJ1-1	CAWSATLTEAFF	TGTGCCTGGAGTGCGACACTGACGGAAGCTTTCTTT
-	-	TRBV7-6	TRBJ2-3	CASSSFGGTTDTQYF	TGTGCCAGCAGCAGCTTCGGTGGCACAACAGATACGCAGTATTTT
-	-	TRBV5-6	TRBJ1-1	CASTLGGPTRLNTEAFF	TGTGCCAGCACCTTGGGCGGCCCAACACGGTTGAACACTGAAGCTTTCTTT
-	-	TRBV11-1	TRBJ1-4	CASSEGREKLFF	TGTGCCAGCAGCGAGGGGCGCGAAAAACTGTTTTTT
TRBD1	-	TRBV5-1	TRBJ2-7	CASSLAPGTGAYEQYF	TGCGCCAGCAGCTTGGCGCCTGGGACAGGGGCATACGAGCAGTACTTC
-	-	TRBV5-1	TRBJ1-4	CASSLGTFGTNEKLFF	TGCGCCAGCAGCTTGGGGACCTTCGGTACTAATGAAAAACTGTTTTTT
TRBD2	-	TRBV19	TRBJ2-5	CASSLGTSGLPKGETQYF	TGTGCCAGTAGCCTCGGGACTAGCGGGCTCCCCAAGGGGGAGACCCAGTACTTC
-	-	TRBV30	TRBJ1-2	CAWSHSGENYGYTF	TGTGCCTGGAGCCACTCCGGGGAGAACTATGGCTACACCTTC
-	-	TRBV19	TRBJ1-1	CASKDTHRVLAFF	TGTGCCAGTAAGGATACCCACAGGGTCTTGGCTTTCTTT
-	-	TRBV11-2	TRBJ2-5	CASSLEWQLTETQYF	TGTGCCAGCAGCTTAGAGTGGCAATTGACGGAGACCCAGTACTTC
-	-	TRBV14	TRBJ1-2	CASSEGPNYGYTF	TGTGCCAGCAGCGAGGGACCGAACTATGGCTACACCTTC
TRBD2	-	TRBV5-1	TRBJ2-1	CASSFSGGSYNEQFF	TGCGCCAGCAGCTTTAGCGGGGGGAGCTACAATGAGCAGTTCTTC
-	once	TRBV4-2	TRBJ2-7	CASSQVSQTAGMQYF	TGTGCCAGCAGCCAAGTTAGCCAGACGGCCGGGATGCAGTACTTC
TRBD2	-	TRBV4-2	TRBJ2-3	CASSQVSGGSTSTDTQYF	TGTGCCAGCAGCCAAGTTAGCGGGGGGTCCACTAGCACAGATACGCAGTATTTT
TRBD1	-	TRBV30	TRBJ1-2	CAGERDRVGYGYTF	TGTGCCGGCGAAAGAGACAGGGTAGGGTATGGCTACACCTTC
-	-	TRBV11-2	TRBJ2-7	CASSLNRPYEQYF	TGTGCCAGCAGCTTGAACAGGCCCTACGAGCAGTACTTC
-	-	TRBV10-3	TRBJ2-2	CAISESFLADGELFF	TGTGCCATCAGTGAGTCATTTCTGGCCGACGGGGAGCTGTTTTTT
-	-	TRBV5-1	TRBJ1-1	CASSPDGGRGTEAFF	TGCGCCAGCAGCCCGGACGGGGGCAGGGGCACTGAAGCTTTCTTT
TRBD1	-	TRBV29-1	TRBJ2-1	CSVGGQRRVYNEQFF	TGCAGCGTTGGGGGACAGCGCCGGGTCTACAATGAGCAGTTCTTC
-	-	TRBV5-6	TRBJ2-3	CASSFGNPEADTQYF	TGTGCCAGCAGCTTTGGCAATCCCGAAGCAGATACGCAGTATTTT
TRBD1	few	TRBV7-2	TRBJ1-2	CASILVGGQAVANYGYTF	TGTGCCAGCATCCTCGTGGGAGGACAGGCAGTAGCTAACTATGGCTACACCTTC
-	-	TRBV11-1	TRBJ1-2	CASSLVAGNGYTF	TGTGCCAGCAGCTTAGTGGCCGGGAATGGCTACACCTTC
-	-	TRBV10-3	TRBJ2-7	CASTGLTYEQYF	TGTGCCAGTACAGGGCTCACCTACGAGCAGTACTTC
TRBD1	-	TRBV7-2	TRBJ1-2	CASSFDRGGYTF	TGTGCCAGCAGCTTTGACAGGGGAGGCTACACCTTC
-	-	TRBV10-3	TRBJ1-1	CAIGRQRTEAFF	TGTGCCATCGGCCGACAGCGAACTGAAGCTTTCTTT
TRBD1	few	TRBV27	TRBJ1-5	CASSLGTGGYQPQHF	TGTGCCAGCAGTTTGGGGACAGGGGGCTATCAGCCCCAGCATTTT
TRBD2	-	TRBV9	TRBJ2-7	CASSSTGTRDDEQYF	TGTGCCAGCAGCTCAACCGGGACTAGAGACGACGAGCAGTACTTC
-	-	TRBV4-1	TRBJ1-2	CASSQGPSPVAGYTF	TGCGCCAGCAGCCAAGGCCCATCGCCCGTCGCTGGCTACACCTTC
TRBD2	-	TRBV18	TRBJ2-5	CASSPGLAETQYF	TGTGCCAGCTCACCAGGACTAGCGGAGACCCAGTACTTC
-	-	TRBV7-9	TRBJ2-2	CASSLASGGTGELFF	TGTGCCAGCAGCTTAGCGTCGGGTGGAACCGGGGAGCTGTTTTTT
-	-	TRBV27	TRBJ2-3	CASSFNRGDTQYF	TGTGCCAGCAGTTTCAACCGGGGAGATACGCAGTATTTT
TRBD1	-	TRBV18	TRBJ1-2	CASSAGEGTGLSGYTF	TGTGCCAGCTCAGCCGGCGAGGGGACAGGCCTTTCTGGCTACACCTTC
-	-	TRBV7-3	TRBJ1-2	CASSPHRRGPYGYTF	TGTGCCAGCAGCCCCCATCGTAGGGGTCCTTATGGCTACACCTTC
TRBD1	few	TRBV7-9	TRBJ1-2	CASSLGQGAIHGYTF	TGTGCCAGCAGCTTAGGACAGGGGGCTATACATGGCTACACCTTC
-	-	TRBV29-1	TRBJ1-4	CSVAQRAEKLFF	TGCAGCGTTGCCCAAAGGGCTGAAAAACTGTTTTTT
-	-	TRBV7-3	TRBJ1-1	CASSLDRMNTEAFF	TGTGCCAGCAGCCTTGATAGGATGAACACTGAAGCTTTCTTT
-	-	TRBV9	TRBJ1-3	CASSVATGRGNTIYF	TGTGCCAGCAGCGTAGCAACAGGGAGGGGAAACACCATATATTTT
-	once	TRBV7-2	TRBJ2-7	CASSLAGREQYF	TGTGCCAGCAGCTTAGCCGGGCGCGAGCAGTACTTC